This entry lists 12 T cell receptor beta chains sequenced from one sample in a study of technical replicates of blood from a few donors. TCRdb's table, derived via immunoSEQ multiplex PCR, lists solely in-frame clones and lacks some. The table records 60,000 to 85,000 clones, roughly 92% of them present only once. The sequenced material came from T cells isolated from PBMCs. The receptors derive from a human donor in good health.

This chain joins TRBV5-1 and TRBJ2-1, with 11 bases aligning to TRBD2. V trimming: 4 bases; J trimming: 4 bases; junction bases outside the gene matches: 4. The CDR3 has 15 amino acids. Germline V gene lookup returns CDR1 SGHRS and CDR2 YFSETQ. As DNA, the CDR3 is TGCGCCAGCAGCCCCGGGACTAGCGGTTACAATGAGCAGTTCTTC. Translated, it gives CASSPGTSGYNEQFF. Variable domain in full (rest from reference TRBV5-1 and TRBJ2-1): KAGVTQTPRYLIKTRGQQVTLSCSPISGHRSVSWYQQTPGQGLQFLFEYFSETQRNKGNFPGRFSGRQFSNSRSEMNVSTLELGDSALYLCASSPGTSGYNEQFFGPGTRLTVL.

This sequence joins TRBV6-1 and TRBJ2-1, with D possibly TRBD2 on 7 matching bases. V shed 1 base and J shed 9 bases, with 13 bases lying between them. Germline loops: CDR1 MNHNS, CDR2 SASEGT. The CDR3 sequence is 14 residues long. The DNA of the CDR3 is TGTGCCAGCAGTGAAGGGGCGGGGGCAGGTGAGCAGTTCTTC. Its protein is CASSEGAGAGEQFF.

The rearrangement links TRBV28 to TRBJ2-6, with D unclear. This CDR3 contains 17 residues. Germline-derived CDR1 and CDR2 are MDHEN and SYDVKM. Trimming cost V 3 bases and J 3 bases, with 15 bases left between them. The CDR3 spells CASSFKAFTGGANVLTF. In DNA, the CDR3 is TGTGCCAGCAGTTTTAAAGCATTCACGGGTGGGGCCAACGTCCTGACTTTC.

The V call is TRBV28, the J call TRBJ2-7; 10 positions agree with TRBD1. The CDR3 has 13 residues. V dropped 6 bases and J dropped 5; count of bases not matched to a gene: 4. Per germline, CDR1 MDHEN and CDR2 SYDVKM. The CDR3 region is CASRTGGADEQYF. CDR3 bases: TGTGCCAGCAGGACAGGGGGCGCGGACGAGCAGTACTTC. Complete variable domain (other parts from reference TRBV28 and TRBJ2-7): DVKVTQSSRYLVKRTGEKVFLECVQDMDHENMFWYRQDPGLGLRLIYFSYDVKMKEKGDIPEGYSVSREKKERFSLILESASTNQTSMYLCASRTGGADEQYFGPGTRLTVT.

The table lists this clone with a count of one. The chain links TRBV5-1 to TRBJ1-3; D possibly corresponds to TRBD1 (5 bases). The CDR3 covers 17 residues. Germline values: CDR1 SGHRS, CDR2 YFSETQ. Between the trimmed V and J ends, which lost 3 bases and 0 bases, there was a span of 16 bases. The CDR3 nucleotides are TGCGCCAGCAGCTCATACGTAACAGGATACTCTGGAAACACCATATATTTT. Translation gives CASSSYVTGYSGNTIYF. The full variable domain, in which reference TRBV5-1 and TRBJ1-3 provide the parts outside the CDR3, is KAGVTQTPRYLIKTRGQQVTLSCSPISGHRSVSWYQQTPGQGLQFLFEYFSETQRNKGNFPGRFSGRQFSNSRSEMNVSTLELGDSALYLCASSSYVTGYSGNTIYFGEGSWLTVV.

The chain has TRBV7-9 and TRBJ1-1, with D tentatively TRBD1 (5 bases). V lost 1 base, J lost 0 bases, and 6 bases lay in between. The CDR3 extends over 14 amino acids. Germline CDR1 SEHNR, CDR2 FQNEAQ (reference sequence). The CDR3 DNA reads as TGTGCCAGCAGCTTAGGGGGCTTGAACACTGAAGCTTTCTTT. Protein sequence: CASSLGGLNTEAFF.

CDR3 DNA sequence: TGTGCCAGCAGTGGTGAACAGGGCGGAAACACCATATATTTT. It encodes CASSGEQGGNTIYF. V is TRBV6-5 and J is TRBJ1-3; tentatively, D is TRBD1 (6 bases). This CDR3 contains 14 residues. The V and J ends lost 5 bases and 4 bases respectively, with 12 bases between them. Germline values: CDR1 MNHEY, CDR2 SVGAGI.

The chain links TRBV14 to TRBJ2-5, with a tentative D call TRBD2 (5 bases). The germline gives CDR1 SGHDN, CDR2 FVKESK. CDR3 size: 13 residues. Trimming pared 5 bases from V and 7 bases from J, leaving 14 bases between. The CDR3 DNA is TGTGCCAGCAGCAGGACGGAGGAGAGGACCCAGTACTTC. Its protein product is CASSRTEERTQYF. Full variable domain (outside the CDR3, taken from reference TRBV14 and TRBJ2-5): EAGVTQFPSHSVIEKGQTVTLRCDPISGHDNLYWYRRVMGKEIKFLLHFVKESKQDESGMPNNRFLAERTGGTYSTLKVQPAELEDSGVYFCASSRTEERTQYFGPGTRLLVL.

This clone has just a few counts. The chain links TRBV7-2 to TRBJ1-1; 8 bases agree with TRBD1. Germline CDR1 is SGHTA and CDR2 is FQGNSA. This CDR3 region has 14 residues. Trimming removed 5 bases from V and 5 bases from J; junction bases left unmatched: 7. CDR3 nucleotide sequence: TGTGCCAGCAGCATAACGACAGGGGTGACTGAAGCTTTCTTT. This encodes CASSITTGVTEAFF. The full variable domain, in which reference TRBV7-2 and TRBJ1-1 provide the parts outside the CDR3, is GAGVSQSPSNKVTEKGKDVELRCDPISGHTALYWYRQSLGQGLEFLIYFQGNSAPDKSGLPSDRFSAERTGGSVSTLTIQRTQQEDSAVYLCASSITTGVTEAFFGQGTRLTVV.

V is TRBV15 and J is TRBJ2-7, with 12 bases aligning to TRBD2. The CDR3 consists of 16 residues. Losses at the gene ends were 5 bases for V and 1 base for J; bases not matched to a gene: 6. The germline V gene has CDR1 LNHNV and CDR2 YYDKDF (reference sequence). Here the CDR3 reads CATSPGTSGSSYEQYF. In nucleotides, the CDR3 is TGTGCCACCAGCCCCGGGACTAGCGGGTCGTCCTACGAGCAGTACTTC.

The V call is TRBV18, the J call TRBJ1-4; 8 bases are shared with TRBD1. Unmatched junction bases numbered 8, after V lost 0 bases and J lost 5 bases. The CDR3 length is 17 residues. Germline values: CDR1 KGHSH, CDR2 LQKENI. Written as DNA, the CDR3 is TGTGCCAGCTCACCACCGCGGACAGGGCGTGGGAATGAAAAACTGTTTTTT. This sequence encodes CASSPPRTGRGNEKLFF.

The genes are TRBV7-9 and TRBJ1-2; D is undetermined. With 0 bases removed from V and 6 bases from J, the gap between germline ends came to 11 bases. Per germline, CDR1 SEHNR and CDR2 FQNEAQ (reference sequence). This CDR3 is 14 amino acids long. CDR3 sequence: CASSLAMAANGYTF. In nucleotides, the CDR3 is TGTGCCAGCAGCTTAGCTATGGCTGCCAATGGCTACACCTTC.